The 24 T cell receptor beta chains below were found in one sample sequenced in a study of identifying expanded T cells in peripheral blood. Measured with immunoSEQ multiplex PCR; TCRdb has only the in-frame clones, and not every one. The data hold roughly 100,000 clones, with about 87% observed a single time. The specimen was blood. These receptors were collected from a person aged 18 to 69 in good health.

The rearrangement joins TRBV11-2 to TRBJ1-1; TRBD1 matches 7 bases. The CDR3 spans 14 residues. The V gene's germline CDR1 is SGHAT and CDR2 FQNNGV. J lost 5 bases, V lost 4 bases, and 7 bases had no gene match. The DNA for the CDR3 is TGTGCCAGCAGCTCACGAACAGGGGCTACTGAAGCTTTCTTT. It specifies CASSSRTGATEAFF.

The V gene is TRBV25-1, the J gene TRBJ1-3; D not resolved. V dropped 5 bases and J dropped 7 bases, with 12 bases sitting between them. The germline gives CDR1 MGHDK, CDR2 SYGVNS. This CDR3 comprises 13 residues. In nucleotides, the CDR3 is TGTGCCAGCAGTATATCAACAAGGAACACCATATATTTT. This codes for CASSISTRNTIYF.

Notes on this clone: The same CDR3 is also encoded by other DNA sequences in this sample. The chain employs TRBV4-1 and TRBJ2-5, with TRBD2 matching over 7 bases. This CDR3 contains 14 residues. V lost 0 bases to trimming and J lost 4 bases; unmatched junction nucleotides: 2. Germline V gene sequence: CDR1 MGHRA, CDR2 YSYEKL. CDR3 bases: TGCGCCAGCAGCCAAGAGCCTAGCGGAGAGACCCAGTACTTC. Protein product: CASSQEPSGETQYF.

The chain combines TRBV29-1 with TRBJ1-1; 8 bases are shared with TRBD1. This CDR3 region has 13 residues. V lost 4 bases, J lost 11 bases, and 12 bases stayed unmatched. Looked up from germline, CDR1 is SQVTM and CDR2 is ANQGSEA. The DNA of the CDR3 is TGCAGCGTTGTGCCAGGGGGCGTGGTTGGGGCTTTCTTT. It translates to CSVVPGGVVGAFF.

The CDR3 DNA is TGCGCCAGCAGCTTGGCCGCCAGGGGGACCATCTCCTACGAGCAGTACTTC. As protein: CASSLAARGTISYEQYF. The V gene is TRBV5-1, the J gene TRBJ2-7; 7 bases agree with TRBD1. CDR1 is SGHRS and CDR2 is YFSETQ in the germline V gene. There are 17 residues in the CDR3. J lost 0 bases, V lost 0 bases, and 9 bases had no gene match.

This clone appeared a few times. CDR3 in amino acids: CAWSVLDSNQPQHF. In DNA, the CDR3 is TGTGCCTGGAGTGTTCTAGATAGCAATCAGCCCCAGCATTTT. The chain recombines TRBV30 with TRBJ1-5; D unresolved. The ends were cut back, 0 bases at V and 0 bases at J, with 6 bases in the middle. This CDR3 spans 14 amino acids. The germline gives CDR1 GTSNPN, CDR2 SVGIG (reference sequence).

The chain joins TRBV29-1 to TRBJ2-3; the match to TRBD1 covers 7 bases. Germline V lookup: CDR1 SQVTM, CDR2 ANQGSEA. The CDR3 totals 15 residues. Losses at the gene ends were 6 bases for V and 2 bases for J; bases not matched to a gene: 11. CDR3 DNA: TGCAGCGTCGTAGCCGGGACAGACAACACAGATACGCAGTATTTT. This codes for CSVVAGTDNTDTQYF.

The V gene is TRBV4-2, the J gene TRBJ1-3; perhaps TRBD1 as D (5 bases). The CDR3 spans 15 residues. V lost 5 bases, J lost 1 base, and 12 bases lay in between. Looked up from germline, CDR1 is LGHNA and CDR2 is YNFKEQ. The CDR3 loop is CASSETGRSGNTIYF. CDR3 in DNA: TGTGCCAGCAGCGAAACAGGCCGTTCTGGAAACACCATATATTTT.

This chain connects TRBV2 to TRBJ1-5, with a possible D match to TRBD1 (5 bases). The CDR3 sequence is 15 residues long. Germline-derived CDR1 and CDR2 are SNHLY and FYNNEI. The germline V and J ends were trimmed by 3 bases and 9 bases, with 18 bases remaining between them. CDR3 protein: CASSESRDRYPPQHF. The CDR3 coding sequence is TGTGCCAGCAGTGAGAGCAGGGATCGTTATCCGCCCCAGCATTTT. Variable domain in full (rest from reference TRBV2 and TRBJ1-5): EPEVTQTPSHQVTQMGQEVILRCVPISNHLYFYWYRQILGQKVEFLVSFYNNEISEKSEIFDDQFSVERPDGSNFTLKIRSTKLEDSAMYFCASSESRDRYPPQHFGDGTRLSIL.

Points on this clone: The junction differs from germline at one of its ends, possibly a read error. The chain uses TRBV5-6 and TRBJ2-1; D not resolved. Germline values: CDR1 SGHDT, CDR2 YYEEEE. The CDR3 runs to 12 residues. The CDR3 sequence is CASSLIYTEQFF. DNA of the CDR3: TGTGCCAGCAGCTTGATTTACACTGAGCAGTTCTTC.

This chain connects TRBV6-6 to TRBJ2-7; D may be TRBD1 (5 bases). Germline V gene lookup returns CDR1 MNHNY and CDR2 SVGAGI (reference sequence). Trimming took 0 bases from V and 7 from J, leaving 13 bases between them. This CDR3 is built from 14 residues. The CDR3 region is CASSYSGHTYEQYF. DNA of the CDR3: TGTGCCAGCAGTTACTCCGGACACACGTATGAGCAGTACTTC.

This chain connects TRBV5-1 to TRBJ2-7; 9 bases are shared with TRBD1. The germline V gene has CDR1 SGHRS and CDR2 YFSETQ. CDR3 length: 15 amino acids. V lost 5 bases to trimming and J lost 6 bases; unmatched junction nucleotides: 12. For the CDR3, the DNA is TGCGCCAGCAGACCTAGGGACAGGGATTCCGTCGAGCAGTACTTC. Its protein product is CASRPRDRDSVEQYF.

CDR3 loop: CASSPFGGTTNEKLFF. Written as DNA, the CDR3 is TGTGCCAGCAGCCCTTTCGGGGGTACCACTAATGAAAAACTGTTTTTT. J is TRBJ1-4 and V is TRBV9; a weak D match, TRBD1 (5 bases). This CDR3 spans 16 amino acids. V lost 4 bases, J lost 2 bases, and 15 bases lay in between. Germline CDR1 is SGDLS and CDR2 is YYNGEE.

The chain is built from TRBV29-1 and TRBJ1-2; D might be TRBD1 (6 bases). Germline CDR1 reads SQVTM; CDR2 reads ANQGSEA. The CDR3 contains 13 residues. Deletions cut 1 base from V and 5 bases from J, with 11 bases between. In DNA form, the CDR3 reads TGCAGCGTTGAAGGGACAGCTGATTATGGCTACACCTTC. It yields the protein CSVEGTADYGYTF. The full variable domain, in which reference TRBV29-1 and TRBJ1-2 provide the parts outside the CDR3, is SAVISQKPSRDICQRGTSLTIQCQVDSQVTMMFWYRQQPGQSLTLIATANQGSEATYESGFVIDKFPISRPNLTFSTLTVSNMSPEDSSIYLCSVEGTADYGYTFGSGTRLTVV.

The chain links TRBV2 to TRBJ2-7; TRBD2 matches 7 bases. Germline values: CDR1 SNHLY, CDR2 FYNNEI. The V gene end was trimmed by 8 bases and the J gene end by 0 bases; junction bases not matched to a gene: 7. The CDR3 is made up of 14 amino acids. CDR3: CASFRASGSYEQYF. The CDR3 DNA is TGTGCCAGCTTTAGGGCTAGCGGCTCCTACGAGCAGTACTTC.

V usage is TRBV5-4 and J usage is TRBJ2-1; tentatively, D is TRBD2 (6 bases). CDR3 length: 12 amino acids. V lost 4 bases, J lost 10 bases, and 12 bases lay in between. Per the germline V gene, CDR1 is SGHNT and CDR2 is YYREEE (reference sequence). CDR3 residues: CASSEGLREQFF. The CDR3, as DNA: TGTGCCAGCAGCGAGGGACTTCGGGAGCAGTTCTTC.

The J gene is TRBJ2-2, the V gene TRBV5-6, with TRBD1 matching 8 bases. The CDR3 length is 17 residues. J gave up 6 bases and V 0 bases, and 10 bases lay outside the gene matches. Germline V gene lookup returns CDR1 SGHDT and CDR2 YYEEEE. This CDR3 is CASSLVGRGPVSGELFF. In DNA, the CDR3 is TGTGCCAGCAGCTTGGTCGGCAGGGGGCCGGTTTCCGGGGAGCTGTTTTTT.

This clone was seen just once. V is TRBV30 and J is TRBJ2-7; D is perhaps TRBD1 (5 bases). The CDR3 consists of 12 residues. Per the germline V gene, CDR1 is GTSNPN and CDR2 is SVGIG (reference sequence). V gave up 0 bases and J gave up 10 bases, with 13 bases separating them. The CDR3 DNA reads as TGTGCCTGGAGTGTATCCAACAGGAGACAGTACTTC. Residues: CAWSVSNRRQYF.

This clone was found once. V is TRBV19 and J is TRBJ2-7, with D unresolved. Germline V gives CDR1 LNHDA, CDR2 SQIVND (reference sequence). The CDR3 contains 14 residues. V was trimmed by 4 bases and J by 2 bases, leaving 12 bases between them. The CDR3 loop reads CASSTQDGPYEQYF. The CDR3 DNA reads TGTGCCAGTAGTACCCAAGACGGACCCTACGAGCAGTACTTC.

The chain links TRBV10-3 to TRBJ1-2; D uncertain. V was trimmed by 10 bases and J by 4 bases, leaving 19 bases between them. This CDR3 is 14 amino acids long. Germline-derived CDR1 and CDR2 are ENHRY and SYGVKD. CDR3 DNA sequence: TGTGCCACCCAGGCCCCCCTAGTGGGCTATGGCTACACCTTC. Translation gives CATQAPLVGYGYTF.

The table lists this clone with a few counts. The chain recombines TRBV19 with TRBJ1-1, with a possible D match to TRBD1 (5 bases). V lost 3 bases, J lost 7 bases, and 15 bases lay in between. Germline V gene lookup returns CDR1 LNHDA and CDR2 SQIVND (reference sequence). The length of the CDR3 is 14 residues. In DNA, the CDR3 is TGTGCCAGTAGTATCCCAGGGCGTAGGTTTGAAGCTTTCTTT. This gives the protein CASSIPGRRFEAFF.

V gene TRBV7-8 combines with J gene TRBJ1-6; TRBD1 might be the D (5 bases). Trimming removed 3 bases from V and 6 bases from J, with 9 bases in between. The CDR3 contains 14 residues. Per germline, CDR1 SGHVS and CDR2 FQNEAQ. The CDR3 protein is CASSLGGGNSPLHF. In DNA form, the CDR3 reads TGTGCCAGCAGCTTGGGGGGGGGTAATTCACCCCTCCACTTT.

This clone was counted only a few times. The rearrangement joins TRBV5-8 to TRBJ2-1, with D tentatively TRBD2 (5 bases). From germline, CDR1 is SGHTS and CDR2 YDEGEE. The ends were cut back, 2 bases at V and 12 bases at J, with 9 bases in the middle. The CDR3 covers 11 residues. Here the CDR3 reads CASSLVGAQFF. The CDR3 DNA sequence: TGTGCCAGCAGCTTAGTGGGAGCGCAGTTCTTC. Combining the CDR3 with reference TRBV5-8 and TRBJ2-1 gives the whole variable domain EAGVTQSPTHLIKTRGQQATLRCSPISGHTSVYWYQQALGLGLQFLLWYDEGEERNRGNFPPRFSGRQFPNYSSELNVNALELEDSALYLCASSLVGAQFFGPGTRLTVL.

This clone has just one count. The chain uses TRBV11-2 and TRBJ2-1; TRBD2 is a possible D gene (6 bases). Germline values: CDR1 SGHAT, CDR2 FQNNGV. Trimming shortened V by 5 bases and J by 5 bases, and 16 bases separated the two germline ends. The CDR3 covers 15 residues. CDR3 in DNA: TGTGCCAGCAGCCCATCTGGGGGAGGACACAATGAGCAGTTCTTC. Its protein is CASSPSGGGHNEQFF.